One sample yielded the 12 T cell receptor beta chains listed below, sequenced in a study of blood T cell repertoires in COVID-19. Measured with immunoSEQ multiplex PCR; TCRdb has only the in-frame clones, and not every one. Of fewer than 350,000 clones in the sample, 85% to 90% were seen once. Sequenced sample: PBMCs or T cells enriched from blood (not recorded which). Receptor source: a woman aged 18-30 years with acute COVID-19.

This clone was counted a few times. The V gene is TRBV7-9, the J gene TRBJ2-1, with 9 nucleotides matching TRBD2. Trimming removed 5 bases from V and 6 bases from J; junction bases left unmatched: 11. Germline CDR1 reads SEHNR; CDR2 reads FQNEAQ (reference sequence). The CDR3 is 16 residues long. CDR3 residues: CASSPPPPGLANEQFF. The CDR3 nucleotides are TGTGCCAGCAGCCCTCCACCCCCGGGACTAGCCAATGAGCAGTTCTTC. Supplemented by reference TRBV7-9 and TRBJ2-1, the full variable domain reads DTGVSQNPRHKITKRGQNVTFRCDPISEHNRLYWYRQTLGQGPEFLTYFQNEAQLEKSRLLSDRFSAERPKGSFSTLEIQRTEQGDSAMYLCASSPPPPGLANEQFFGPGTRLTVL.

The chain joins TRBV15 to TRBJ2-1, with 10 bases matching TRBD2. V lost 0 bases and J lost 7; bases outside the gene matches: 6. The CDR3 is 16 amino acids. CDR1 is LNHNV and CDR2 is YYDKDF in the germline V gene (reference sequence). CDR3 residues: CATSREELAGRNEQFF. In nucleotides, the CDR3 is TGTGCCACCAGCAGAGAGGAACTAGCGGGAAGAAATGAGCAGTTCTTC.

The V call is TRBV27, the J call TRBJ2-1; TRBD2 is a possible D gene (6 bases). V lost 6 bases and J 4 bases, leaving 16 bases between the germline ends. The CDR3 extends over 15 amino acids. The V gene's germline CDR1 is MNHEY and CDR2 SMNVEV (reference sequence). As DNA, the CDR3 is TGTGCCAGCAGGTTGGAGGGAGCGATATACAATGAGCAGTTCTTC. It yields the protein CASRLEGAIYNEQFF.

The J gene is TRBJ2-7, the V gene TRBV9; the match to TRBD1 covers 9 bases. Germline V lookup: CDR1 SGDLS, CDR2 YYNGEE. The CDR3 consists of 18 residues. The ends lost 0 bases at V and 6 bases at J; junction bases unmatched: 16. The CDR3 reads CASSVGSHETGGSLEQYF. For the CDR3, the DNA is TGTGCCAGCAGCGTAGGGAGCCATGAAACAGGGGGCTCCCTCGAGCAGTACTTC.

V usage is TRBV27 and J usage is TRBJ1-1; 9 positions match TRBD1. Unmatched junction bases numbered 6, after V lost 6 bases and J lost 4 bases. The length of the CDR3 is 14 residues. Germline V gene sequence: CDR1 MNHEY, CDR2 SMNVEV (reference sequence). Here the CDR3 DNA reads TGTGCCAGCAGGTTCCGGGACAGGGCCACTGAAGCTTTCTTT. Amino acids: CASRFRDRATEAFF.

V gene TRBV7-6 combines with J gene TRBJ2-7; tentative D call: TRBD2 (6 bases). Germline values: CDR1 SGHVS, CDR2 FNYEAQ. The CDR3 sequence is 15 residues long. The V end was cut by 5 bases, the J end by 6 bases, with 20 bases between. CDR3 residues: CASSPLSEGRGEQYF. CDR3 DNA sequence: TGTGCCAGCAGCCCCCTGTCGGAGGGAAGGGGCGAGCAGTACTTC.

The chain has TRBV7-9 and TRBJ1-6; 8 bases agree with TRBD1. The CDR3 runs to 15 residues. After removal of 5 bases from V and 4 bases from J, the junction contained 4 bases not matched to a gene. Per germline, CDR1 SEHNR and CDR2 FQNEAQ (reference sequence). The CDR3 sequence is CASSPWTGYNSPLHF. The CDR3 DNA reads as TGTGCCAGCAGCCCTTGGACAGGGTATAATTCACCCCTCCACTTT.

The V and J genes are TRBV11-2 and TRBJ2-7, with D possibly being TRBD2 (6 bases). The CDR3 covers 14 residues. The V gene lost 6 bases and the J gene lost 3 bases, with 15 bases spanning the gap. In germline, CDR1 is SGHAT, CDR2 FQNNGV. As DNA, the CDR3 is TGTGCCAGCAGTTTCGGTGGAGGGTTCTACGAGCAGTACTTC. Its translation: CASSFGGGFYEQYF. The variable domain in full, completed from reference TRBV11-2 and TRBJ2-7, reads EAGVAQSPRYKIIEKRQSVAFWCNPISGHATLYWYQQILGQGPKLLIQFQNNGVVDDSQLPKDRFSAERLKGVDSTLKIQPAKLEDSAVYLCASSFGGGFYEQYFGPGTRLTVT.

The CDR3 region is CASSRAGVNYNEQFF. The CDR3 region has the DNA TGTGCCAGCAGCCGAGCGGGAGTGAATTACAATGAGCAGTTCTTC. The rearrangement links TRBV3-1 (or the pseudogene TRBV3-2) to TRBJ2-1; 8 bases match TRBD2. The V gene end was trimmed by 4 bases and the J gene end by 4 bases; junction bases not matched to a gene: 6. Germline V gene lookup returns CDR1 LGHDT and CDR2 YNNKEL (reference sequence). The CDR3 is 15 amino acids.

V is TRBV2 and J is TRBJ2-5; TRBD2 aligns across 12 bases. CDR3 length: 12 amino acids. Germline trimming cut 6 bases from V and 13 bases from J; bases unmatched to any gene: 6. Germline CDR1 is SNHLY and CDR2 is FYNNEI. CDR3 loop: CASRTSGRASYF. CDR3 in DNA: TGTGCCAGCAGGACTAGCGGGAGAGCCTCGTACTTC.

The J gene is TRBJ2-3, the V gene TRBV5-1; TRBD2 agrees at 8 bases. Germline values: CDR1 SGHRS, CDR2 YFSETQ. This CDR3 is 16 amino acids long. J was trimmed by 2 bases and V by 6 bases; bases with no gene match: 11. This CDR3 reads CASTRSGTRPTDTQYF. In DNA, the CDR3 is TGCGCCAGCACCCGTAGCGGGACTAGGCCCACAGATACGCAGTATTTT.

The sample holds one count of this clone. The CDR3 protein is CASSSRGGGNYGYTF. As DNA, the CDR3 is TGCGCCAGCAGCTCCAGGGGAGGGGGTAACTATGGCTACACCTTC. The chain is built from TRBV5-1 and TRBJ1-2; a weak D match, TRBD1 (6 bases). Germline V gene sequence: CDR1 SGHRS, CDR2 YFSETQ. The ends were cut back, 3 bases at V and 1 base at J, with 13 bases in the middle. The CDR3 is 15 amino acids.